A single sample is the source of the 23 T cell receptor beta chains below, sequenced in a study of blood T cells in healthy people across ages. A second PCR, run for roughly 7 to 11 cycles, used a sample-barcoded 5' primer plus a J-beta primer mix. TCRdb reprocessed the 5' RACE reads via MiXCR and lists one record per CDR3 protein. The sample has hundreds of thousands of distinct CDR3 sequences; about 29% are singletons. This sample was also put to use in a study of T cells of mothers and their children.

Sequencing input: blood. These receptors all stem from a boy aged 2 to 10 in good health.

V and J are TRBV5-1 and TRBJ1-6; 8 positions agree with TRBD1. J lost 7 bases, V lost 1 base, and 1 base had no gene match. The CDR3 is 14 residues long. Germline CDR1 SGHRS, CDR2 YFSETQ. The CDR3 DNA reads as TGCGCCAGCAGCTTGCAGGGGGCAAATTCACCCCTCCACTTT. It codes for CASSLQGANSPLHF.

The chain is built from TRBV5-1 and TRBJ2-2, with 7 nucleotides matching TRBD2. This CDR3 spans 16 amino acids. CDR1 and CDR2 from the germline V gene are SGHRS and YFSETQ. The V gene end was trimmed by 0 bases and the J gene end by 0 bases; junction bases not matched to a gene: 2. The CDR3 sequence: CASSLGLAPNTGELFF. CDR3 DNA sequence: TGCGCCAGCAGCTTGGGACTAGCCCCGAACACCGGGGAGCTGTTTTTT.

The rearrangement uses TRBV10-3 and TRBJ1-2; 7 bases are a match to TRBD1. CDR1 and CDR2 (germline): ENHRY, SYGVKD. The CDR3 covers 14 residues. The V gene end was trimmed by 4 bases and the J gene end by 4 bases; junction bases not matched to a gene: 6. This chain's CDR3 is CAISADRKGYGYTF. The DNA for the CDR3 is TGTGCCATCAGTGCGGACAGGAAGGGCTATGGCTACACCTTC.

This chain joins TRBV20-1 and TRBJ2-1; D uncertain. Deletions cut 3 bases from V and 0 bases from J, with 9 bases between. Germline V lookup: CDR1 DFQATT, CDR2 SNEGSKA (reference sequence). This CDR3 has 14 amino acids. The CDR3 coding sequence is TGCAGTGCTAGTCCCCAGAGCTCCTACAATGAGCAGTTCTTC. Translated, it gives CSASPQSSYNEQFF.

Remarks on this clonotype: The conserved final phenylalanine or tryptophan is absent from the CDR3, which likely points to a read error. The chain joins TRBV7-9 to TRBJ1-6; no clear D gene. The V end was cut by 2 bases, the J end by 6 bases, with 20 bases between. The germline gives CDR1 SEHNR, CDR2 FQNEAQ (reference sequence). This CDR3 contains 18 residues. The CDR3 spells CASSLPYDKADSNSPLHL. DNA for the CDR3: TGTGCCAGCAGCTTACCTTACGACAAGGCCGACTCTAATTCACCCCTCCACCTT.

This chain connects TRBV15 to TRBJ1-2; D gene ambiguous. CDR3 size: 13 residues. V was clipped by 0 bases and J by 3 bases, with 5 bases between them. From germline, CDR1 is LNHNV and CDR2 YYDKDF (reference sequence). CDR3 coding DNA: TGTGCCACCAGCAGAGACAGATACTATGGCTACACCTTC. Its translation: CATSRDRYYGYTF.

This clonotype was found many times. The rearrangement joins TRBV6-2 or TRBV6-3 to TRBJ2-7; TRBD2 aligns across 9 bases. V trimming: 7 bases; J trimming: 1 base; junction bases outside the gene matches: 11. This CDR3 comprises 16 residues. Per the germline V gene, CDR1 is MNHEY and CDR2 is SVGEGT. The CDR3 here is CASNKASGGISYEQYF. CDR3 DNA sequence: TGTGCCAGCAATAAAGCAAGCGGGGGGATATCCTACGAGCAGTACTTC.

This clonotype was detected only a few times. CDR3 in DNA: TGTGCCAGCAGCTCCCTCGGACAGGGGGCAAGAGAGCAGTACTTC. Amino acid sequence: CASSSLGQGAREQYF. V is TRBV7-9 and J is TRBJ2-7, with TRBD1 matching 11 bases. After removal of 4 bases from V and 7 bases from J, the junction contained 9 bases not matched to a gene. Per the germline V gene, CDR1 is SEHNR and CDR2 is FQNEAQ (reference sequence). The CDR3 runs 15 residues.

The table lists this clonotype with a few counts. The chain is built from TRBV11-1 and TRBJ2-5; D gene unclear. The CDR3 totals 13 residues. In germline, CDR1 is SGHAT, CDR2 FQDESV (reference sequence). Trimming removed 4 bases at V and 1 base at J, with 7 bases between. The CDR3 DNA is TGTGCCAGCAGCTCGAAGGGCCAAGAGACCCAGTACTTC. It codes for CASSSKGQETQYF.

In its sample, this clonotype was seen a few times. As DNA, the CDR3 is TGCGCCAGCAGCACCGGGACAGGGGAAGAGACCCAGTACTTC. Translating it yields CASSTGTGEETQYF. This chain connects TRBV5-1 to TRBJ2-5, with TRBD1 matching over 10 bases. V lost 4 bases to trimming and J lost 3 bases; unmatched junction nucleotides: 3. The CDR3 is made up of 14 amino acids. Germline CDR1 SGHRS, CDR2 YFSETQ.

The rearrangement links TRBV29-1 to TRBJ2-2; D is possibly TRBD1 or TRBD2 (5 bases each). The V end lost 7 bases, the J end lost 7 bases, and 25 bases lay between the germline ends. This CDR3 has 16 amino acids. Germline V gives CDR1 SQVTM, CDR2 ANQGSEA. The CDR3 spells CSAGGTGFKVNGELFF. The CDR3 DNA sequence: TGCAGCGCTGGGGGAACCGGGTTTAAAGTCAACGGGGAGCTGTTTTTT.

This clonotype was observed a few times. The chain has TRBV5-1 and TRBJ2-6; 7 bases fit TRBD1. The length of the CDR3 is 19 residues. The V and J ends lost 0 bases and 0 bases, in that order; junction bases with no gene match: 9. From germline, CDR1 is SGHRS and CDR2 YFSETQ. CDR3 protein: CASSLAGTGQSSGANVLTF. Written as DNA, the CDR3 is TGCGCCAGCAGCTTGGCCGGGACGGGACAGAGCTCTGGGGCCAACGTCCTGACTTTC.

CDR3 nucleotide sequence: TGTGCCAGCAGCCAAGACCGGTTCACCGGGGAGCTGTTTTTT. Translated, it gives CASSQDRFTGELFF. V and J are TRBV14 and TRBJ2-2; no firm D call. The CDR3 is 14 residues long. Trimming removed 0 bases at V and 4 bases at J, with 6 bases between. Germline V gene data show CDR1 as SGHDN and CDR2 as FVKESK.

This clonotype was observed at least ten times. The J gene is TRBJ2-3, the V gene TRBV7-2, with D tentatively TRBD2 (6 bases). The CDR3 runs to 14 residues. Trimming pared 5 bases from V and 0 bases from J, leaving 9 bases between. Germline V lookup: CDR1 SGHTA, CDR2 FQGNSA. CDR3 in DNA: TGTGCCAGCAGCCTGGGACTTAGCACAGATACGCAGTATTTT. Residues: CASSLGLSTDTQYF.

This clonotype turned up a few times. The genes are TRBV5-1 and TRBJ2-3; 15 bases align to TRBD2. Losses at the gene ends were 4 bases for V and 3 bases for J; bases not matched to a gene: 3. From germline, CDR1 is SGHRS and CDR2 YFSETQ. This CDR3 region has 16 residues. CDR3 sequence: CASSIGTSGRTDTQYF. The CDR3 DNA reads TGCGCCAGCAGCATCGGGACTAGCGGGAGGACAGATACGCAGTATTTT.

This clonotype was seen more than once but under ten times. The V call is TRBV9, the J call TRBJ2-1; 7 positions agree with TRBD2. V was pared by 0 bases and J by 4 bases, with 1 base of the junction left unmatched. The germline V gene has CDR1 SGDLS and CDR2 YYNGEE. The CDR3 covers 14 residues. CDR3 coding DNA: TGTGCCAGCAGCGTAGGTAGCGGGTACAATGAGCAGTTCTTC. Its translation is CASSVGSGYNEQFF.

This clonotype was seen more than once but under ten times. The chain recombines TRBV4-3 with TRBJ1-1; D unresolved. The CDR3 totals 19 residues. Deletions cut 0 bases from V and 3 bases from J, with 23 bases between. Germline V gives CDR1 LGHNA, CDR2 YSLEER. As DNA, the CDR3 is TGCGCCAGCAGCCAAGAGTCCCTTCGGGAGTCCGACCTACACACTGAAGCTTTCTTT. Its translation: CASSQESLRESDLHTEAFF.

V usage is TRBV27 and J usage is TRBJ2-7, with 11 positions matching TRBD1. The CDR3 is 16 residues long. The germline V gene has CDR1 MNHEY and CDR2 SMNVEV (reference sequence). Trimming removed 3 bases from V and 5 bases from J; junction bases left unmatched: 9. The CDR3 reads CASSFPPGQGVDEQYF. The CDR3 region has the DNA TGTGCCAGCAGTTTCCCACCGGGACAGGGGGTTGACGAGCAGTACTTC.

This clonotype was recorded a few times. The chain has TRBV13 and TRBJ2-3, with a possible D match to TRBD2 (5 bases). The CDR3 length is 17 residues. Germline-derived CDR1 and CDR2 are PRHDT and FYEKMQ (reference sequence). The V gene lost 1 base and the J gene lost 3 bases, with 17 bases spanning the gap. In DNA form, the CDR3 reads TGTGCCAGCAGCTTAGCAGTGTCCGGGGTCCTAACAGATACGCAGTATTTT. Its protein product is CASSLAVSGVLTDTQYF.

This clonotype was detected a few times. Compared with germline, one end of the junction differs, possibly owing to a read error. The chain employs TRBV19 and TRBJ1-2; D is ambiguous. Germline CDR1 reads LNHDA; CDR2 reads SQIVND (reference sequence). This CDR3 contains 11 residues. CDR3 sequence reads: CVSSTPRGYTF. For the CDR3, the DNA is TGTGTCAGTAGTACGCCCCGAGGCTACACCTTC.

CDR3 DNA: TGTGCCAGCAGCCAAGATTCACTAGCGGATACGCAGTATTTT. Translating it yields CASSQDSLADTQYF. The chain links TRBV3-1 to TRBJ2-3, with 7 bases that match TRBD2. J was trimmed by 6 bases and V by 0 bases; bases with no gene match: 3. CDR3 length equals 14 residues. The germline gives CDR1 LGHDT, CDR2 YNNKEL (reference sequence).

The rearrangement uses TRBV30 and TRBJ2-3; D not certain. From germline, CDR1 is GTSNPN and CDR2 SVGIG (reference sequence). Trimming removed 4 bases from V and 0 bases from J, with 11 bases in between. The length of the CDR3 is 14 residues. Here the CDR3 DNA reads TGTGCCTGGAAGGTTGCGGCAAGCACAGATACGCAGTATTTT. Encoded protein: CAWKVAASTDTQYF.

A few counts support this clonotype. V is TRBV6-2 or TRBV6-3 and J is TRBJ2-5; D call uncertain. The germline V gene has CDR1 MNHEY and CDR2 SVGEGT. Trimming pared 2 bases from V and 5 bases from J, leaving 12 bases between. This CDR3 is 14 amino acids long. This chain's CDR3 is CASSYDSLWETQYF. The CDR3 DNA is TGTGCCAGCAGTTACGATAGCCTTTGGGAGACCCAGTACTTC.